Each of the 17 T cell receptor beta chains below was sequenced from the same sample in a study of blood T cell repertoires in COVID-19. Sequenced by immunoSEQ multiplex PCR; TCRdb stores in-frame clones only, minus some. The sample has approximately 210,000 clones; roughly three quarters are singletons. Sequenced: PBMCs or T cells enriched from blood (not recorded which). These receptors came from a woman aged 45-60 years with acute COVID-19.

This clone has a single count. The rearrangement joins TRBV6-2 or TRBV6-3 to TRBJ1-5; TRBD1 matches at 7 bases. The CDR3 length is 15 residues. The ends lost 2 bases at V and 5 bases at J; junction bases unmatched: 6. CDR1 and CDR2 (germline): MNHEY, SVGEGT. Here the CDR3 reads CASSYRDRADQPQHF. Written as DNA, the CDR3 is TGTGCCAGCAGTTACCGCGACAGGGCCGATCAGCCCCAGCATTTT.

This clone occurred a few times. This chain joins TRBV24-1 and TRBJ2-5; TRBD2 might be the D (5 bases). V was shortened by 5 bases and J by 5 bases, with 20 bases between the two germline ends. Looked up from germline, CDR1 is KGHDR and CDR2 is SFDVKD. The CDR3 contains 16 residues. CDR3 protein: CATSGEKESAVETQYF. The CDR3 nucleotides read TGTGCCACCAGTGGGGAGAAGGAGAGCGCGGTGGAGACCCAGTACTTC.

The chain uses TRBV28 and TRBJ1-1, with TRBD1 identical over 8 bases. J was trimmed by 7 bases and V by 5 bases; bases with no gene match: 9. The CDR3 covers 14 residues. Germline loops: CDR1 MDHEN, CDR2 SYDVKM. CDR3 nucleotides: TGTGCCAGCAGTACACCTACAGGGGGTAGTGAAGCTTTCTTT. Amino acids: CASSTPTGGSEAFF.

Of note for this clone: A much larger clone lies one base from this, so it may be a read error. This sample also contains other DNA sequences that code for the same CDR3. The J gene is TRBJ1-1, the V gene TRBV14, with TRBD1 as a possible D gene (6 bases). The germline V gene encodes CDR1 SGHDN and CDR2 FVKESK. CDR3 length: 11 amino acids. V lost 8 bases, J lost 4 bases, and 8 bases lay in between. CDR3 loop: CASGRGTEAFF. In DNA form, the CDR3 reads TGTGCCAGCGGCAGGGGCACTGAAGCTTTCTTT.

The chain uses TRBV28 and TRBJ2-7; 11 bases are a match to TRBD2. V was clipped by 7 bases and J by 4 bases; unmatched bases: 3. Per the germline V gene, CDR1 is MDHEN and CDR2 is SYDVKM. The CDR3 length is 13 residues. CDR3 in DNA: TGTGCCAGCAAACTAGCGGGGGTTTACGAGCAGTACGTC. This encodes CASKLAGVYEQYV.

This clone was seen a handful of times. This sequence joins TRBV6-5 and TRBJ1-2; D perhaps matches TRBD1 (5 bases). CDR1 is MNHEY and CDR2 is SVGAGI in the germline V gene. Trimming took 6 bases from V and 8 from J, leaving 13 bases between them. This CDR3 contains 12 residues. Here the CDR3 reads CASRQWEGGYTF. In nucleotides, the CDR3 is TGTGCCAGCAGGCAGTGGGAGGGGGGCTACACCTTC.

The chain carries TRBV18 and TRBJ2-1; tentatively, D is TRBD2 (5 bases). The CDR3 is made up of 16 amino acids. Germline V gives CDR1 KGHSH, CDR2 LQKENI. With 6 bases removed from V and 6 bases from J, the gap between germline ends came to 21 bases. Here the CDR3 reads CASSRNRGFAGNEQFF. DNA of the CDR3: TGTGCCAGCTCCCGGAATCGGGGATTCGCGGGCAATGAGCAGTTCTTC. The whole variable domain, filled in from reference TRBV18 and TRBJ2-1, reads NAGVMQNPRHLVRRRGQEARLRCSPMKGHSHVYWYRQLPEEGLKFMVYLQKENIIDESGMPKERFSAEFPKEGPSILRIQQVVRGDSAAYFCASSRNRGFAGNEQFFGPGTRLTVL.

The gene calls are TRBV3-1 (or the pseudogene TRBV3-2) and TRBJ1-2; tentative D call: TRBD1 (6 bases). Germline-derived CDR1 and CDR2 are LGHDT and YNNKEL (reference sequence). CDR3 length equals 12 residues. V dropped 4 bases and J dropped 7 bases, with 10 bases sitting between them. The CDR3 DNA is TGTGCCAGCAGCCTACAGGGTGGTGGCTACACCTTC. Translating gives CASSLQGGGYTF.

The J gene is TRBJ2-2, the V gene TRBV10-3; 9 bases agree with TRBD1. The CDR3 sequence is 14 residues long. J lost 6 bases, V lost 7 bases, and 6 bases had no gene match. The germline V gene has CDR1 ENHRY and CDR2 SYGVKD. The CDR3 region is CAITGTGKAGELFF. The CDR3 bases are TGTGCCATCACCGGGACAGGGAAGGCCGGGGAGCTGTTTTTT.

V and J are TRBV7-2 and TRBJ1-5; 11 nucleotides match TRBD1. The CDR3 is made up of 15 amino acids. Germline CDR1 reads SGHTA; CDR2 reads FQGNSA. V lost 5 bases, J lost 7 bases, and 7 bases stayed unmatched. The CDR3 spells CASSLRTGGAQPQHF. CDR3 DNA: TGTGCCAGCAGCCTAAGGACAGGGGGCGCGCAGCCCCAGCATTTT.

The chain uses TRBV9 and TRBJ2-3, with 7 positions matching TRBD2. The ends lost 4 bases at V and 2 bases at J; junction bases unmatched: 7. This CDR3 has 15 amino acids. Per germline, CDR1 SGDLS and CDR2 YYNGEE. The CDR3: CASSSGAPSTDTQYF. Written as DNA, the CDR3 is TGTGCCAGCAGCAGCGGGGCGCCCTCCACAGATACGCAGTATTTT.

The chain combines TRBV19 with TRBJ1-5, with D hard to call. V shed 7 bases and J shed 3 bases, with 16 bases lying between them. CDR3 length equals 15 residues. The germline gives CDR1 LNHDA, CDR2 SQIVND (reference sequence). CDR3 sequence: CASTKYTWANQPQHF. CDR3 nucleotides: TGTGCCAGTACCAAATATACCTGGGCCAATCAGCCCCAGCATTTT. The full variable domain, with the rest looked up from reference TRBV19 and TRBJ1-5, is DGGITQSPKYLFRKEGQNVTLSCEQNLNHDAMYWYRQDPGQGLRLIYYSQIVNDFQKGDIAEGYSVSREKKESFPLTVTSAQKNPTAFYLCASTKYTWANQPQHFGDGTRLSIL.

The chain uses TRBV7-9 and TRBJ1-2; TRBD1 matches at 7 bases. V gave up 5 bases and J gave up 5 bases; unmatched junction bases: 8. Germline V lookup: CDR1 SEHNR, CDR2 FQNEAQ (reference sequence). The CDR3 runs 14 residues. The CDR3 reads CASSLQAGGYGYTF. The CDR3 DNA reads as TGTGCCAGCAGCCTCCAGGCAGGGGGATATGGCTACACCTTC.

The rearrangement joins TRBV19 to TRBJ1-2; 8 bases agree with TRBD1. Losses at the gene ends were 6 bases for V and 14 bases for J; bases not matched to a gene: 8. Germline CDR1 is LNHDA and CDR2 is SQIVND (reference sequence). There are 11 residues in the CDR3. This CDR3 reads CASRWTGRTTF. The CDR3 bases are TGTGCCAGTAGGTGGACAGGGCGTACAACCTTC.

This clone was found a few times. The V and J genes are TRBV28 and TRBJ1-1; D not resolved. Per the germline V gene, CDR1 is MDHEN and CDR2 is SYDVKM. This CDR3 has 15 residues. V was shortened by 4 bases and J by 1 base, with 13 bases between the two germline ends. The CDR3 sequence is CASSYGERSNTEAFF. In nucleotides, the CDR3 is TGTGCCAGCAGTTACGGGGAGAGGTCGAACACTGAAGCTTTCTTT.

The V and J genes are TRBV2 and TRBJ2-1, with 8 bases that match TRBD2. With V trimmed by 8 bases and J by 9 bases, 6 bases remained unmatched. Germline CDR1 is SNHLY and CDR2 is FYNNEI. The CDR3 extends over 12 amino acids. The CDR3 reads CASRGGGGEQFF. The CDR3 DNA reads as TGTGCCAGCCGGGGGGGCGGAGGTGAGCAGTTCTTC.

The chain carries TRBV5-1 and TRBJ2-2, with 11 bases that match TRBD1. The CDR3 is 19 amino acids. CDR1 is SGHRS and CDR2 is YFSETQ in the germline V gene. Trimming removed 2 bases from V and 4 bases from J; junction bases left unmatched: 13. The CDR3 sequence: CASSFRPPGTGGATGELFF. The CDR3 coding sequence is TGCGCCAGCAGCTTCCGACCACCCGGGACAGGGGGTGCCACCGGGGAGCTGTTTTTT.